This is a list of T cell receptor beta chains from one sample in a study of T cells in Graves' hyperthyroidism and ophthalmopathy. TCRdb independently ran MiXCR on the multiplex PCR reads; one entry per CDR3 protein. Of about 600,000 distinct CDR3 sequences in the sample, about 14% were seen once. Sequences were obtained from blood. All receptors derive from a woman between 45 and 60 years old with Graves' ophthalmopathy. The conserved cysteine and the conserved F or W are not part of the CDR3 here.

j_gene	v_gene	CDR3aa
TRBJ1-3	TRBV7-2	ASSPQTGGSGNTIY
TRBJ2-1	TRBV28	ASSRVGTSVYNEQF
TRBJ2-1	TRBV3-1	ASSHTYNEQF
TRBJ1-1	TRBV28	ASRPRQDEAF
TRBJ2-1	TRBV11-3	ASRLDSDEQF
TRBJ1-3	TRBV25-1	ASSEYGNTIY
TRBJ1-5	TRBV28	ASPTGGQPQH
TRBJ2-5	TRBV27	ASTRAGAGETQY
TRBJ2-7	TRBV20-1	SARDGGLSYEQY
TRBJ2-3	TRBV2	ASSAYYDSFLTDTQY
TRBJ2-3	TRBV27	ASTPAGRRTDTQY
TRBJ2-3	TRBV30	AWTFGTSTDTQY
TRBJ2-3	TRBV5-1	ASSSKTSGRAGRTDTQY
TRBJ2-7	TRBV6-2/TRBV6-3	ASSYYRAVEQY
TRBJ1-2	TRBV24-1	ATSDLTGDGYT
TRBJ2-7	TRBV11-2	ASSTGGSYEQY
TRBJ2-1	TRBV27	ASSLTLAGGSGEQF
TRBJ2-5	TRBV27	ASSLYITETQY
TRBJ1-1	TRBV6-1	ASTYGTEAF
TRBJ2-1	TRBV20-1	SARDPSGSNSYNEQF
TRBJ1-3	TRBV29-1	SVVSDRGYGNTIY
TRBJ1-6	TRBV7-2	ASSLGTGYNSPLH
TRBJ2-1	TRBV20-1	SVNPGLAGGYEQF
TRBJ2-4	TRBV28	ASSLVWGSGAKNIQY
TRBJ2-1	TRBV5-1	ASSREGLHNEQF
TRBJ2-1	TRBV18	ASSPPGTSGRKQF
TRBJ1-1	TRBV28	ASRSGQLNTEAF
TRBJ2-7	TRBV7-8	ASSLPGPGDYEQY
TRBJ2-7	TRBV12-3/TRBV12-4	ASSLRGQHMEEQY
TRBJ2-4	TRBV30	AWTQGGSAKNIQY
TRBJ2-1	TRBV30	AWSSTGRSYNEQF
TRBJ2-7	TRBV7-6	ASSVDPGLAGYEQY
TRBJ1-3	TRBV12-3/TRBV12-4	ASSLARGLNTIY
TRBJ2-2	TRBV7-2	ASSSPLRWFDTGELF
TRBJ2-5	TRBV30	AWSLTGGQETQY